The entry that follows covers one T cell receptor (beta chain) sequence. Its cognate antigen is unknown. TCR beta from blood CD8+ and CD4+ T cells was sequenced. The CD8+ and CD4+ T cells were isolated magnetically using a negative isolation approach, whereas the TEMRA cells were enriched by FACS. Reverse transcription used roughly 0.45 to 1 ug RNA and random hexamers. The immunoSEQ assay covered 54 Vbeta and 13 Jbeta segments for CDR3. TCRdb recomputed calls from the immunoSEQ multiplex PCR reads with MiXCR, one row per CDR3 protein. The sample has around 170,000 distinct CDR3 sequences; under 95% are singletons. The entry originates in a study of CD8 T cells in Susac syndrome. The study, taken as a whole, reports: It was acknowledged in the study that the number of individuals who were included in its TCR sequencing and HLA analysis was relatively small.

Per the germline V gene, CDR1 is SNHLY and CDR2 is FYNNEI. The length of the CDR3 is 15 residues. The V and J ends lost 5 bases and 5 bases, in that order; junction bases with no gene match: 3. The material sequenced was CD4+ T cells from PBMCs. The rearrangement links TRBV2 to TRBJ2-1; 13 nucleotides line up with TRBD2. This TCR was recovered from a human donor in good health. As DNA, the CDR3 is TGTGCCAGCAGTTGGGGGACTAGCGGGGACAATGAGCAGTTCTTC. Translated: CASSWGTSGDNEQFF.